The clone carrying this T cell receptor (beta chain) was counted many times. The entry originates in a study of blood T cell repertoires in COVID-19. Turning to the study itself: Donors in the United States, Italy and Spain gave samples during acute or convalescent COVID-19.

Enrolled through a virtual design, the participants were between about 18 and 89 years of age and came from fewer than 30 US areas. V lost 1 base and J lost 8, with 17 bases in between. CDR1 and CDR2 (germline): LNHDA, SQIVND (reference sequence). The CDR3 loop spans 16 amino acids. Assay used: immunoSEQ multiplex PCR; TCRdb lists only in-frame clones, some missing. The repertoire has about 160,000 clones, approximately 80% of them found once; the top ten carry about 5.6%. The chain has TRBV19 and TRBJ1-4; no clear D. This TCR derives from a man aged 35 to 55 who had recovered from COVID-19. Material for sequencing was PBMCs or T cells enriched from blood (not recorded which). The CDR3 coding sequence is TGTGCCAGTAGTATAGGGGTACTGTCGGTCGGGGAAAAACTGTTTTTT. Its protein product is CASSIGVLSVGEKLFF.